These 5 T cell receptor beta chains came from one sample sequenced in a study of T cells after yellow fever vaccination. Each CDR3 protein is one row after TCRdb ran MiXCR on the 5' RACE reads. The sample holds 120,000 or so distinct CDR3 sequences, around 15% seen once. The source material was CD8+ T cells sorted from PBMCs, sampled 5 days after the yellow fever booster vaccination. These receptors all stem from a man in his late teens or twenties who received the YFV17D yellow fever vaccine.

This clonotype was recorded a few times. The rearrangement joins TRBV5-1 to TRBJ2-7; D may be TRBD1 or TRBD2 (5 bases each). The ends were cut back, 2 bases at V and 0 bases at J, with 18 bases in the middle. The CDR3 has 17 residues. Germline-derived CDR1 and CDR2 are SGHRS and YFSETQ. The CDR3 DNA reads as TGCGCCAGCAGCTTATTGAGTGGTAGGGGACGCTCCTACGAGCAGTACTTC. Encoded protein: CASSLLSGRGRSYEQYF.

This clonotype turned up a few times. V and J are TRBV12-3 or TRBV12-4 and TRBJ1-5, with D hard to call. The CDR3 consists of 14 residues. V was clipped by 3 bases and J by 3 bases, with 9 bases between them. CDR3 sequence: CASSFLQHNQPQHF. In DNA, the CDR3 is TGTGCCAGCAGTTTCCTGCAGCACAATCAGCCCCAGCATTTT.

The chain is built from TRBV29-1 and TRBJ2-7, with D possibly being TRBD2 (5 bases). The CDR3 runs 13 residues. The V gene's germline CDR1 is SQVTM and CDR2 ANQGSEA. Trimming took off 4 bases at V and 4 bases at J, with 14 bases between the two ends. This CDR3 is CSVGGPEPYEQYF. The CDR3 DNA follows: TGCAGCGTTGGAGGGCCGGAACCTTACGAGCAGTACTTC.

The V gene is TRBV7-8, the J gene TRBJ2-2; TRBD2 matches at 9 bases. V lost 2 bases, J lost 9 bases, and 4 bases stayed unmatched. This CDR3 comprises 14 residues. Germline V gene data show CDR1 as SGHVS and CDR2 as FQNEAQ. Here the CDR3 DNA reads TGTGCCAGCAGCTTACTAGCGGGGCGGTGGGAGCTGTTTTTT. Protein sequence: CASSLLAGRWELFF.

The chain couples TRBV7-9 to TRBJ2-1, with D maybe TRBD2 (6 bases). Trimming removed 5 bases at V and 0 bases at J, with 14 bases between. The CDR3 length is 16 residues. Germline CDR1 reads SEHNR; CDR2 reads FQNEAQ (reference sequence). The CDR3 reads CASSPPDGSSYNEQFF. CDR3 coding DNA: TGTGCCAGCAGCCCCCCCGACGGGAGCTCCTACAATGAGCAGTTCTTC.